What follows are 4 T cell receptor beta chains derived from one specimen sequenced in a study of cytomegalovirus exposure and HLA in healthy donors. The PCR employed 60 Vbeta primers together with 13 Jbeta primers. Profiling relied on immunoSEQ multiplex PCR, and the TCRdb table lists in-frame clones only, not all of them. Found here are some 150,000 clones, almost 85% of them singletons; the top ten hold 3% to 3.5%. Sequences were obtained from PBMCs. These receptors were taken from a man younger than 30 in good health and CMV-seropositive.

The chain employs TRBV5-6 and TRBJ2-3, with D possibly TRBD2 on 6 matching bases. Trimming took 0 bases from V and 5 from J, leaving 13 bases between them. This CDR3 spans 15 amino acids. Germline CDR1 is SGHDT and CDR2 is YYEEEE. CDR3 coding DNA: TGTGCCAGCAGCTTGGCCGGAGGGTTTAGAGATACGCAGTATTTT. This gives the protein CASSLAGGFRDTQYF.

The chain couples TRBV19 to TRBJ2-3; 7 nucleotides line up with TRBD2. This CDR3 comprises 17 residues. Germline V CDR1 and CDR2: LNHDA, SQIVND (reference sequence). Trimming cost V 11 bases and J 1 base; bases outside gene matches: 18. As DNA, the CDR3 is TGTGCCGACTCAGAAGTCCCACTAGCGCCACGCACAGATACGCAGTATTTT. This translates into CADSEVPLAPRTDTQYF. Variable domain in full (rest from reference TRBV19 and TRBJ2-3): DGGITQSPKYLFRKEGQNVTLSCEQNLNHDAMYWYRQDPGQGLRLIYYSQIVNDFQKGDIAEGYSVSREKKESFPLTVTSAQKNPTAFYLCADSEVPLAPRTDTQYFGPGTRLTVL.

The CDR3 DNA reads TGTGCCAGCAGCAAACCGGGGGTACTAGGCAATGAGCAGTTCTTC. Residues: CASSKPGVLGNEQFF. The chain uses TRBV21-1 and TRBJ2-1; TRBD2, as called in the table, went unchecked against the DNA. TRBV21-1 is labeled a pseudogene. The CDR3 is 15 amino acids.

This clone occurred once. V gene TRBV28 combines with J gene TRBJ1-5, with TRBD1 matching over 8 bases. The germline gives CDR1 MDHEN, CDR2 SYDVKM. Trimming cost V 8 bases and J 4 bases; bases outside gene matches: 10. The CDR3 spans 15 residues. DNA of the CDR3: TGTGCCAGCCTATTCAGCGGGACAGGTAATCAGCCCCAGCATTTT. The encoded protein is CASLFSGTGNQPQHF.